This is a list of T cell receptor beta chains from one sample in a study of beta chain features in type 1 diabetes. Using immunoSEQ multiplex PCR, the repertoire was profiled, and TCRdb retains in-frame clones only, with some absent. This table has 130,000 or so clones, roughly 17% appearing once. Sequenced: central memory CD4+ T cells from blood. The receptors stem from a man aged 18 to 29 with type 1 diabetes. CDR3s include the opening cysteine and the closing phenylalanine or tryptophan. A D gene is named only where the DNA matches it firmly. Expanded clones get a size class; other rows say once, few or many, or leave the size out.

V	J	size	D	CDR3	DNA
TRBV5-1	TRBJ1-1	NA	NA	CASSLVYGNTEAFF	TGCGCCAGCAGCTTGGTGTACGGAAACACTGAAGCTTTCTTT
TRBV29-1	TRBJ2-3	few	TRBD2	CSVAFGSGNLDTQYF	TGCAGCGTGGCATTCGGTAGCGGGAACCTAGATACGCAGTATTTT
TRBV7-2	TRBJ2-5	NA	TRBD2	CASSLGTSGSRGKTQYF	TGTGCCAGCAGCTTAGGAACTAGCGGGAGTCGGGGGAAGACCCAGTACTTC
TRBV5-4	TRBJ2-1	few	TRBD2	CASSPLAGKYNEQFF	TGTGCCAGCAGCCCACTAGCGGGAAAATACAATGAGCAGTTCTTC
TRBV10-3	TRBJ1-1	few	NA	CAITSLGLLNTEAFF	TGTGCCATCACCAGCCTGGGACTTCTGAACACTGAAGCTTTCTTT
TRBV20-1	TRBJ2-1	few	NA	CSVVAVNEQFF	TGCAGTGTAGTAGCGGTCAATGAGCAGTTCTTC
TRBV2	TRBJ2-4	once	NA	CATLLERGATIQYF	TGTGCCACCCTACTAGAACGGGGGGCTACCATTCAGTACTTC
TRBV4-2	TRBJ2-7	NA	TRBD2	CASSPPGGGTSEQYF	TGTGCCAGCAGCCCCCCCGGGGGGGGGACTAGCGAGCAGTACTTC
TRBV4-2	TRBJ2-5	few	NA	CASSPVIPVRQETQYF	TGTGCCAGCAGCCCAGTAATACCGGTCCGACAAGAGACCCAGTACTTC
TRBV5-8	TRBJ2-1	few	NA	CASSSPYSGYNEQFF	TGTGCCAGCAGCTCCCCTTACAGCGGATACAATGAGCAGTTCTTC
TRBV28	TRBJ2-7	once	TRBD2	CASSLYLAGSLEQYF	TGTGCCAGCAGTTTATACCTAGCGGGGTCCCTCGAGCAGTACTTC
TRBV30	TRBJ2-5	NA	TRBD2	CAWSVGGRTGRQETQYF	TGTGCCTGGAGTGTAGGCGGGAGGACGGGCCGGCAAGAGACCCAGTACTTC
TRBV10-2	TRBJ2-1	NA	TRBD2	CASRTGTSGNNEQFF	TGCGCCAGCAGGACCGGGACTAGCGGTAACAATGAGCAGTTCTTC
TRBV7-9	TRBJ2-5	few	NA	CASSPAGPGAQYF	TGTGCCAGCAGCCCTGCCGGGCCCGGGGCCCAGTACTTC
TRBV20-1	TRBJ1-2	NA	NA	CRASSGDGYTF	TGCAGAGCTAGCTCAGGGGATGGCTACACCTTC
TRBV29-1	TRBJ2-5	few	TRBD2	CSGDPGLGETQYF	TGCAGCGGCGATCCGGGACTAGGGGAGACCCAGTACTTC
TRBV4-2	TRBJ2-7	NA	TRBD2	CASSRATSGTYEQYF	TGTGCCAGCAGCCGAGCTACTAGCGGGACCTACGAGCAGTACTTC
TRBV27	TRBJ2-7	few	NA	CASEAAYEQYF	TGTGCCAGCGAAGCAGCCTACGAGCAGTACTTC
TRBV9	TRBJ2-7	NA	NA	CASSVDWPSSSYEQYF	TGTGCCAGCAGCGTAGATTGGCCTTCATCTTCCTACGAGCAGTACTTC
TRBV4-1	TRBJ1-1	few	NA	CASSQEVARNTEAFF	TGCGCCAGCAGCCAAGAGGTAGCGAGGAACACTGAAGCTTTCTTT